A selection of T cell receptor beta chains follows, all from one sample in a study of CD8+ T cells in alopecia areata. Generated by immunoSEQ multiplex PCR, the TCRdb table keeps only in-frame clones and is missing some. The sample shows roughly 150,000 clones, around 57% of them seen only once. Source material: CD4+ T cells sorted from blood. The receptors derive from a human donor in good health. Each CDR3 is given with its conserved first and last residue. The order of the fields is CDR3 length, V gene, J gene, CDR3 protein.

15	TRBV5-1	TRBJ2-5	CASTQGQGGIGTQYF
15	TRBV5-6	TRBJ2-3	CASSGRPIGTDTQYF
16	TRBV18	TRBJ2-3	CASSQTSGRAADTQYF
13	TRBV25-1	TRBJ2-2	CASSGLNTGELFF
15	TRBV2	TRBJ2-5	CASSAGLAGQETQYF
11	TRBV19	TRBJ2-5	CASGQGKTQYF
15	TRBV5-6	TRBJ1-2	CASSLAPGQGYGYTF
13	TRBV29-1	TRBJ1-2	CSVGKLERFGYTF
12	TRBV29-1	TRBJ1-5	CSVRVPNQPQHF
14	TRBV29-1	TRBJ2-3	CSVVTGRRADTQYF
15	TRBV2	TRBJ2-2	CASSDPQGNTGELFF
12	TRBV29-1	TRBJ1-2	CSVGATNYGYTF
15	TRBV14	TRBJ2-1	CASSRVRGSSNEQFF
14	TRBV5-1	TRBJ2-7	CASSFNANSYEQYF
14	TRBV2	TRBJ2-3	CASYPPRRTDTQYF
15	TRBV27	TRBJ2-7	CASSLSATGTYEQYF
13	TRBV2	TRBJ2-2	CASRLGNTGELFF
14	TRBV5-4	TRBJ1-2	CASSPADRGYGYTF
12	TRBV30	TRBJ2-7	CAWKPGGYEQYF
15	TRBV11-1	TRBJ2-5	CASSLVTSGSDTQYF
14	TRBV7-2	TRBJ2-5	CASSLGSLQETQYF
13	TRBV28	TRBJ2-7	CASSRRDLPEQYF
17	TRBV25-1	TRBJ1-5	CASSDWAGTGGDQPQHF
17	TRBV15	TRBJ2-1	CATSRDFSRDSYNEQFF
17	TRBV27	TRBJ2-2	CASSHSIRRTRGGELFF
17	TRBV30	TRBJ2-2	CAWSVTRTGRWVGELFF
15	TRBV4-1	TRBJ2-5	CASSHAGGWQETQYF
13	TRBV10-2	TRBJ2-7	CASRVAGVYEQYF
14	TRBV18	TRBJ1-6	CASSPGQGNSPLHF
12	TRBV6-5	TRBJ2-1	CASSYPGGRGVF
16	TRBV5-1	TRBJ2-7	CASSLTATGRSYEQYF
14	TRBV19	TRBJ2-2	CASSIGWGTGELFF
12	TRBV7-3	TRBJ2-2	CASSSGGGELFF